This T cell receptor beta chain emerged from a study of blood T cell repertoires in COVID-19 (dated by TCRdb to about 2020). Turning to the overall study: Collaborator samples came from the United States, Italy and Spain and covered acute and convalescent phases of COVID-19. The material from the prospective study consisted of cDNA or gDNA derived from T cells, B-cell-depleted T cells, or PBMCs. Subjects who had been exposed to COVID-19, were actively infected with it, or had recovered from it provided the deeply sampled blood TCRbeta repertoires that made up the dataset. The repertoires were released in a freely available public database meant as a resource for research on the immune response to SARS-CoV-2. Samples were obtained from the ongoing ImmuneRACE study (first 160 participants) and from some 1,200 subjects provided by 6 global collaborators. Sample metadata almost always included a de-identified subject ID, COVID-19 status, age in years and sex. HLA class I and class II types, where available, came from metadata supplied by the sample provider rather than from assay-based typing. Study-level results and caveats: How much clinical and demographic metadata was included differed by source and by participant, and the metadata was provided uncurated.

Whole blood was collected in K2EDTA tubes by collaborating institutions according to the institutions' own protocols. For TCRbeta analysis, collaborator samples were shipped as frozen whole blood, as isolated PBMCs, or as DNA extracted from either sample type. TCRbeta CDR3 regions were amplified from genomic DNA by means of the immunoSEQ Assay, a bias-controlled multiplex PCR. As for the authors' bioinformatics: The number of nucleated cells in each sample was estimated from the amplification of reference gene primers within the assay. To quantify the absolute abundance of each unique TCRbeta CDR3 rearrangement, sequence reads were collapsed and filtered. Productive Simpson clonality was computed per sample as the square root of Simpson's diversity index over productive rearrangements. Held by TCRdb, this immuneACCESS table contains in-frame sequences only and omits some clones. Under half of the omission traces to an unresolved V gene where checked; the cause of the rest is unknown. That table supplies the V and J calls and clone size; D and trimming were determined from the DNA. Across this sample there are tens of thousands of clones, with 85% to 95% seen only once. The top ten constitute about 2.3% of the sample.

Regarding this clone: Its antigen remains unidentified. No clone much larger than this one lies a single base away; base qualities are absent.

The germline V gene sets CDR1 to MDHEN and CDR2 to SYDVKM. The CDR3 has 15 amino acids, counting the end cysteine and phenylalanine. The kept DNA is CDR3 alone, 45 bases in frame from the first base. Unmatched junction bases come to 6, with V trimmed by 5 bases and J by 2 bases. The rearrangement combines TRBV28 with TRBJ2-5, and TRBD1 aligns with 9 junction nucleotides. The clonotype was recovered from a human donor with active COVID-19. The donor label of this sample is uncertain. Source material: peripheral blood. The nucleotides are TGTGCCAGCAGTGAGGCGACAGGGGGTCAAGAGACCCAGTACTTC. Translation gives CASSEATGGQETQYF.